This TCR beta chain was obtained from a study of cytomegalovirus exposure and HLA in healthy donors. Primers included in the PCR were 60 Vbeta and 13 Jbeta primers. Sequencing used immunoSEQ multiplex PCR; TCRdb keeps in-frame clones, though not all of them. This table holds about 210,000 clones, around 86% found once. V shed 1 base, J shed 4 bases, and the junction held 13 bases outside the gene matches. The CDR3 has 18 amino acids. Germline V lookup: CDR1 SGHDN, CDR2 FVKESK. The V call is TRBV14, the J call TRBJ2-7, with 10 bases lining up with TRBD2. The sequenced material came from PBMCs. This receptor was taken from a woman aged 45-59 years in good health and CMV-seropositive. CDR3 in DNA: TGTGCCAGCAGCCAAGCTAAGGGAGCGGGGGGGCCCATTTACGAGCAGTACTTC. This translates into CASSQAKGAGGPIYEQYF. Full variable domain (outside the CDR3, taken from reference TRBV14 and TRBJ2-7): EAGVTQFPSHSVIEKGQTVTLRCDPISGHDNLYWYRRVMGKEIKFLLHFVKESKQDESGMPNNRFLAERTGGTYSTLKVQPAELEDSGVYFCASSQAKGAGGPIYEQYFGPGTRLTVT.